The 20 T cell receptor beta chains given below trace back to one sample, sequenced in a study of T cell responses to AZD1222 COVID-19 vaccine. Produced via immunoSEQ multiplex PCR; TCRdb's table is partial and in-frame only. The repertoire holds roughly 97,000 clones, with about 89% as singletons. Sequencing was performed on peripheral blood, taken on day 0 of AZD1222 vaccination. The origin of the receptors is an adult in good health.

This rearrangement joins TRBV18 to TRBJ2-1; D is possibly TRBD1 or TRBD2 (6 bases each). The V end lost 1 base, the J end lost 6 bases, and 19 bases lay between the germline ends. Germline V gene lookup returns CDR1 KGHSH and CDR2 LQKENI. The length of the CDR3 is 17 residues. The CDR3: CASSPRGSGGGVNEQFF. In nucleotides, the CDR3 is TGTGCCAGCTCACCACGTGGTAGCGGAGGGGGTGTCAATGAGCAGTTCTTC. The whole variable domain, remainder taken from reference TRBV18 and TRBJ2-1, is NAGVMQNPRHLVRRRGQEARLRCSPMKGHSHVYWYRQLPEEGLKFMVYLQKENIIDESGMPKERFSAEFPKEGPSILRIQQVVRGDSAAYFCASSPRGSGGGVNEQFFGPGTRLTVL.

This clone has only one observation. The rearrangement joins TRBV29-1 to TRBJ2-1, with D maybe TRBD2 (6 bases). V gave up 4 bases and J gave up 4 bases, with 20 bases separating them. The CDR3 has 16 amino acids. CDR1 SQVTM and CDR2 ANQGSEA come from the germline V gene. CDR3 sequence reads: CSVGAKVSGDYNEQFF. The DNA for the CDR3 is TGCAGCGTTGGCGCGAAGGTCTCGGGGGATTACAATGAGCAGTTCTTC.

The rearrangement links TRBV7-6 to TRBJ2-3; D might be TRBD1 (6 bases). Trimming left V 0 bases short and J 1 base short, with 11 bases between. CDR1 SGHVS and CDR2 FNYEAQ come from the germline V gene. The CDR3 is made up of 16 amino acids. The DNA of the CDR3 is TGTGCCAGCAGCTTAGCGCGAGGGGGAGGCACAGATACGCAGTATTTT. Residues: CASSLARGGGTDTQYF.

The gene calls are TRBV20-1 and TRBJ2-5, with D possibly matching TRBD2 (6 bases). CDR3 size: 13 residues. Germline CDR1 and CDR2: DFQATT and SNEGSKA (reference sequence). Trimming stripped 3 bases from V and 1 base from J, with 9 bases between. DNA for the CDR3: TGCAGTGCTAGTCGGGGGACCCAAGAGACCCAGTACTTC. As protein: CSASRGTQETQYF.

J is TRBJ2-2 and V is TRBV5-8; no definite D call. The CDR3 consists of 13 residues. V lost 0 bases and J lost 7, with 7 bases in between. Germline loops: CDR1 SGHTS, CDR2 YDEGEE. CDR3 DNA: TGTGCCAGCAGCTTGGGTAGGAACGGGGAGCTGTTTTTT. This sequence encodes CASSLGRNGELFF.

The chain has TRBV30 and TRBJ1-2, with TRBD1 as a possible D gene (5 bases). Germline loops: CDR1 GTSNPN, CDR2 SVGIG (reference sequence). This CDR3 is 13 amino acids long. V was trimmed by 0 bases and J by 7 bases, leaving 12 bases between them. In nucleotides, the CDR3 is TGTGCCTGGAGTGTGACGGGGCTCTCTGGCTACACCTTC. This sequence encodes CAWSVTGLSGYTF.

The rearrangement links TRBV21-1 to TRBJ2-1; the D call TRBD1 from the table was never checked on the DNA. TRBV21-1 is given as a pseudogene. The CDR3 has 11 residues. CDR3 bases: TGTGCCAGCAACCAGGGGTTATTGAAGTTCTTC. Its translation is CASNQGLLKFF.

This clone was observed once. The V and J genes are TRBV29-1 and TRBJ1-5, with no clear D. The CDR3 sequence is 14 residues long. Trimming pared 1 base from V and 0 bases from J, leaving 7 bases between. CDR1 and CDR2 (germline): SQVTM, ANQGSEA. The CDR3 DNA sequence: TGCAGCGTTGAAGCAGGTGATAGCAATCAGCCCCAGCATTTT. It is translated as CSVEAGDSNQPQHF.

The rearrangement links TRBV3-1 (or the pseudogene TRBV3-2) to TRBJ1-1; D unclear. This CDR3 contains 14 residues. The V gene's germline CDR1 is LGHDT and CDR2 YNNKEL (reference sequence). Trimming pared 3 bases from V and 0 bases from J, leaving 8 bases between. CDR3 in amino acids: CASSHGSMNTEAFF. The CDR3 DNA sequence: TGTGCCAGCAGCCACGGCAGCATGAACACTGAAGCTTTCTTT.

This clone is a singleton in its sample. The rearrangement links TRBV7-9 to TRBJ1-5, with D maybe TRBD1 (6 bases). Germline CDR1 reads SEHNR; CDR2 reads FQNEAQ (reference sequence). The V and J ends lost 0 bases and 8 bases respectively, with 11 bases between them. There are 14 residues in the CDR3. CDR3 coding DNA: TGTGCCAGCAGCTTAGCGGGGGCTATTGAGCCCCAGCATTTT. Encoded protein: CASSLAGAIEPQHF.

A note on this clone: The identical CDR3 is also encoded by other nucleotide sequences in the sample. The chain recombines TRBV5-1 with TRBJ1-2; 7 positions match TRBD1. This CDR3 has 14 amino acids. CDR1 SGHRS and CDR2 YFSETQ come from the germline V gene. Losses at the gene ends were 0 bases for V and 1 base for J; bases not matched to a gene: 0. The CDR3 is CASSLGQGNYGYTF. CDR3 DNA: TGCGCCAGCAGCTTGGGACAGGGTAACTATGGCTACACCTTC.

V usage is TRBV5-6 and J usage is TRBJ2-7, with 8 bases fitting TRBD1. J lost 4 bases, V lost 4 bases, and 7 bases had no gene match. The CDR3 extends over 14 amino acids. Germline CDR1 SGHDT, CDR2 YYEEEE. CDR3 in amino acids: CASSPYRGWYEQYF. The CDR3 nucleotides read TGTGCCAGCAGCCCATACAGGGGGTGGTACGAGCAGTACTTC.

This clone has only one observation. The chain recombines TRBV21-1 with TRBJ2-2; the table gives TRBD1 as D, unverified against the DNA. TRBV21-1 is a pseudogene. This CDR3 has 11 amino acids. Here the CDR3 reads CARQGAWELFF. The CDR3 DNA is TGTGCCAGACAGGGGGCTTGGGAGCTGTTTTTT.

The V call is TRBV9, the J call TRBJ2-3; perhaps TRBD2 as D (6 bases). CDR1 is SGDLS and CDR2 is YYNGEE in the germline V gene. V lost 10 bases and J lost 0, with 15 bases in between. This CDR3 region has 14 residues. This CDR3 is CASGRQGSTDTQYF. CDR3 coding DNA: TGTGCCTCAGGGAGGCAGGGCAGCACAGATACGCAGTATTTT.

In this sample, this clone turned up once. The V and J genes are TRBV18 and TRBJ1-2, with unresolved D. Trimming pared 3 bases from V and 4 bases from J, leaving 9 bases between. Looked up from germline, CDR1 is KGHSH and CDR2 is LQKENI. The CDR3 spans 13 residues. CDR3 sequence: CASSPPSFYGYTF. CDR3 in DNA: TGTGCCAGCTCACCGCCGAGCTTCTATGGCTACACCTTC. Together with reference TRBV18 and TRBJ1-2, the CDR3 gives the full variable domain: NAGVMQNPRHLVRRRGQEARLRCSPMKGHSHVYWYRQLPEEGLKFMVYLQKENIIDESGMPKERFSAEFPKEGPSILRIQQVVRGDSAAYFCASSPPSFYGYTFGSGTRLTVV.

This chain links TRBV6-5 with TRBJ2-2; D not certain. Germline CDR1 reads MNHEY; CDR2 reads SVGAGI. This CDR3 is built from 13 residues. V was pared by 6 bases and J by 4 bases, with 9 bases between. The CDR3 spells CASRTDGTGELFF. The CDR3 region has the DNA TGTGCCAGCAGGACTGATGGCACCGGGGAGCTGTTTTTT.

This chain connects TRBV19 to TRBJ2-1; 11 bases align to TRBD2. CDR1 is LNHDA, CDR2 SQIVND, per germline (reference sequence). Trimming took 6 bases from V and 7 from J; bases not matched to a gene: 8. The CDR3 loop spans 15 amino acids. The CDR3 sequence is CASSDSGGAFNEQFF. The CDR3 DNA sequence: TGTGCCAGTAGCGATAGCGGGGGGGCCTTTAATGAGCAGTTCTTC. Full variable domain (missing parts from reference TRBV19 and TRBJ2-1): DGGITQSPKYLFRKEGQNVTLSCEQNLNHDAMYWYRQDPGQGLRLIYYSQIVNDFQKGDIAEGYSVSREKKESFPLTVTSAQKNPTAFYLCASSDSGGAFNEQFFGPGTRLTVL.

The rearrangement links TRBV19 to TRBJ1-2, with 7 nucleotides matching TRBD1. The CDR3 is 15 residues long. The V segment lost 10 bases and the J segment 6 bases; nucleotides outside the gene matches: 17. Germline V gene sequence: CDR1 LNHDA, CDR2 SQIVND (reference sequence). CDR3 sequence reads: CATLWGQTTRDGYTF. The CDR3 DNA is TGTGCCACCCTTTGGGGACAGACAACTCGGGATGGCTACACCTTC.

CDR3 in amino acids: CASSLGQGADGYTF. CDR3 nucleotides: TGTGCCAGCAGCTTAGGCCAGGGGGCAGATGGCTACACCTTC. The chain has TRBV7-9 and TRBJ1-2; 8 nucleotides align to TRBD1. V gave up 1 base and J gave up 6 bases; unmatched junction bases: 4. CDR3 length equals 14 residues. Germline V lookup: CDR1 SEHNR, CDR2 FQNEAQ (reference sequence). The whole variable domain, filled in from reference TRBV7-9 and TRBJ1-2, reads DTGVSQNPRHKITKRGQNVTFRCDPISEHNRLYWYRQTLGQGPEFLTYFQNEAQLEKSRLLSDRFSAERPKGSFSTLEIQRTEQGDSAMYLCASSLGQGADGYTFGSGTRLTVV.

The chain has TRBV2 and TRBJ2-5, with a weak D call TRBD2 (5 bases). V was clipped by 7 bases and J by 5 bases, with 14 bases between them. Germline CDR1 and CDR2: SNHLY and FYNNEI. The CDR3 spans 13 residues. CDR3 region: CASKQEARETQYF. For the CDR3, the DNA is TGTGCCAGCAAGCAGGAGGCCAGGGAGACCCAGTACTTC.